This section outlines one T cell receptor (beta chain) sequence together with its context. The specificity of this receptor is unknown. No per-base quality is available; no much larger clone lies one base away. This entry is derived from a study of OX40 agonist ivuxolimab in advanced cancers. Regarding the study in general: Ivuxolimab was a fully human IgG2 agonistic monoclonal antibody targeting the costimulatory receptor OX40 (CD134). Intravenous ivuxolimab was administered to patients every 2 weeks at six dose levels: 0.01, 0.1, 0.3, 1.5, 3 and 10 mg/kg. Among the roughly 54 dose-escalation patients, around 19 had hepatocellular carcinoma, approximately 15 melanoma, 9 renal cell carcinoma and 9 head and neck cancer. In the dose-escalation cohort, 75% to 90% of patients were male, and the mean age was 60 years with a range of about 20 to 80. Prior anti-PD-1, anti-PD-L1 or anti-CTLA-4 therapy was permitted, and about two fifths of dose-escalation patients had received checkpoint inhibitors. Partial responses occurred in three dose-escalation patients: two with cutaneous melanoma and one with hepatocellular carcinoma. The purpose of peripheral TCRbeta sequencing was to test whether ivuxolimab changed TCR sequence diversity and led to clonal T-cell expansion. The paper describes the monotherapy dose-escalation part (N of about 50 patients) of the phase I trial of ivuxolimab.

Genomic DNA was isolated from the sorted cells so that the TCRbeta CDR3 region could be sequenced. The immunoSEQ Assay was used for sequencing of TCRbeta CDR3 regions. TCRdb obtained this table from immuneACCESS and retained in-frame rearrangements with V and J assigned. These tables miss some clones; where compared with another copy, unresolved V genes account for less than half of the shortfall, and the remainder is unexplained. This sample gives almost 70,000 clones in total; nearly 90% of them show up just once. In total, the top ten clones hold roughly a tenth of the sample. The CDR3 sequence holds 15 residues, the cysteine and phenylalanine included. Here the CDR3 DNA is all that survives: 45 bases in frame from base 1. The CDR1 and CDR2 encoded by the germline V gene are MDHEN and SYDVKM. Trimming takes 0 bases from V and 6 bases from J, and the germline ends sit 11 bases apart. General study outcomes and caveats: Antigen specificity was not determined for the clonally expanded peripheral T cells. After ivuxolimab, CD8+ T cells had more expanded clones than CD4+ T cells on average. Low levels of normalized T-cell clonal expansion were also shown by some nonresponding patients. Clonal expansion of both CD4+ and CD8+ blood T cells was observed from baseline to week 6 at doses 0.1 to 3.0 mg/kg. In the 0.1-3.0 mg/kg groups, partial responders had among the lowest normalized peripheral clonal expansion, particularly in CD8+ T cells.

Patients with a history of autoimmune disease or receiving systemic immunosuppression were excluded from the trial. Peripheral blood for TCR sequencing was drawn from every dose cohort at baseline, at cycle 4 day 1 and at cycle 7 day 1. Samples were obtained from an open-label, multicenter, first-in-human phase I dose-escalation trial of ivuxolimab. Adults with locally advanced or metastatic head and neck squamous cell, hepatocellular, melanoma or renal cell carcinoma were enrolled in the trial. Before TCR sequencing, CD4+ and CD8+ T cells were separately sorted from peripheral blood. Rearrangement joined TRBV28 to TRBJ1-4; the D gene is unclear. The sequence derives from an adult with an advanced solid tumor such as melanoma, head and neck, liver or kidney cancer. This specimen consisted of CD4+ or CD8+ T cells sorted from blood, obtained in a trial of the OX40 agonist ivuxolimab. The bases are TGTGCCAGCAGTTTATGGGGAAAGGGTGATGAAAAACTGTTTTTT. It codes for CASSLWGKGDEKLFF.